This TCR beta chain was sequenced in a study of early T cells in non-severe SARS-CoV-2 infection. Overall study findings and caveats: Anti-spike CD8 responses were favored in VDJdb matching, and private and CD4 specificities were missed.

Germline V gene data show CDR1 as DFQATT and CDR2 as SNEGSKA (reference sequence). V gave up 7 bases and J gave up 4 bases; unmatched junction bases: 6. This CDR3 region has 12 residues. Unique molecular identifiers were added to individual cDNA molecules. MiXCR, run by TCRdb on the 5' RACE reads, gives a single entry per CDR3 protein. Here the sample spans around 44,000 distinct CDR3 sequences, about 7.8% being singletons. This clonotype was recorded only once. Its antigen is not known. Sequencing was carried out using whole blood. The clonotype comes from an adult who was a healthcare worker with PCR-confirmed SARS-CoV-2 infection or an uninfected control (not recorded which). This sequence joins TRBV20-1 and TRBJ1-2, with 7 bases matching TRBD1. The CDR3 reads CSGRTGSYGYTF. In nucleotides, the CDR3 is TGCAGTGGCCGGACAGGATCCTATGGCTACACCTTC.